This T cell receptor beta chain comes out of a study of CD8 T cells in Susac syndrome. Across the whole study: Intravenous immunoglobulin alone or corticosteroids were being given to patients with Susac syndrome at blood draw, unless they were therapy-naive.

The CDR3 has 12 amino acids. Trimming left V 0 bases short and J 14 bases short, with 14 bases between. Germline V gives CDR1 SQVTM, CDR2 ANQGSEA. Patients with Susac syndrome met the recently defined diagnostic criteria for definite or probable disease. The authors reverse transcribed 0.5 to 1 ug RNA with random hexamers. The immunoSEQ assay covered 54 Vbeta and 13 Jbeta segments for CDR3. TCRdb ran MiXCR on the immunoSEQ multiplex PCR reads and lists one entry per CDR3 protein. The sample lists around 81,000 distinct CDR3 sequences, nearly 95% occurring once. V usage is TRBV29-1 and J usage is TRBJ2-4; the D gene is possibly TRBD2 (6 bases). Specimen: CD8+ T cells from PBMCs. The TCR comes from a human donor with Susac syndrome. This CDR3 reads CSVEEEGPIEYF. The CDR3 nucleotides read TGCAGCGTTGAAGAGGAGGGCCCGATTGAGTACTTC.